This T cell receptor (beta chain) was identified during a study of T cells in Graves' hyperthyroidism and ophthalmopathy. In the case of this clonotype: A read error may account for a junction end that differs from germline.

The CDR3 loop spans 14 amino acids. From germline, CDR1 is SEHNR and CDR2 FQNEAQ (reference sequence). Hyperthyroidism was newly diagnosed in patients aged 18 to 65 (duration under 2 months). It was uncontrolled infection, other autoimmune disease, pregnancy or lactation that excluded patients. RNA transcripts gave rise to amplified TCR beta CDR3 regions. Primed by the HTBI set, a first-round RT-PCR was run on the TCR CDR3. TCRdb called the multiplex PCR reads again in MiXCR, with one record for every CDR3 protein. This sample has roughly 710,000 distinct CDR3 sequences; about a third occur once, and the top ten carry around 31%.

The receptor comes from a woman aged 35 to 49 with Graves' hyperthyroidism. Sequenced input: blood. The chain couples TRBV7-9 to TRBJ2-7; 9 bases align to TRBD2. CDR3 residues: CASTESGRIYERYF. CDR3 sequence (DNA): TGTGCCAGCACCGAAAGCGGGAGGATTTACGAGCGGTACTTC.